The T cell receptor (beta chain) described here comes from a study of T cell clonality in common variable immunodeficiency (dated by TCRdb to about 2015). General conclusions and limits of the study: Although equal DNA input was used, an average of roughly 85,000 unique sequences per sample was obtained for controls, compared with 30,000 to 35,000 for CVID samples. Fewer TCRbeta clones were shared among CVID subjects than among healthy controls (p < 0.0001). Correlations of repertoire features with clinical complications were constrained by heterogeneity among patients within the CVID cohort. TCRbeta clonality was higher in CVID subjects than in healthy controls (t-test p = 0.018), and the increase was most characteristic of about a third of subjects. According to the authors, finding the cause of the higher clonality in CVID would require sequencing the repertoires of T cell subpopulations. CVID TCRbeta sequences were reported to have fewer deletions and N-nucleotide insertions and to lack highly modified clones with 13 or more V deletions.

This clone was detected many times. What antigen it recognizes has not been identified. The CDR3 extends 3 residues past the end of the read, so its final part is completed from the germline J gene. In the germline V gene (reference sequence), CDR1 corresponds to LNHDA and CDR2 to SQIVND. The CDR3 covers 16 residues, taking in both the cysteine and the phenylalanine. Part of the CDR3 DNA is given, 39 bases translated from base 1. Germline trimming: 7 bases from V, 2 bases from J; junction bases outside gene matches: 12. For sequencing, equivalent amounts of genomic DNA were input from CVID and control samples. For every sample, a 60 bp segment covering the rearranged TCRbeta CDR3 region was amplified and then sequenced. The immunoSEQ assay, a bias-corrected multiplex PCR with high-throughput sequencing, was employed for TCRbeta amplification. On the study's bioinformatics: Every unique nucleotide sequence was considered a clone and was annotated with V, D and J genes, copy number and frequency. Sequences were labeled productive if in frame, and non-productive if out of frame or containing stop codons. As previously described, clonality was calculated on the basis of Shannon's entropy. The predicted amino acid sequences of productive clones were used to derive mean CDR3 Kyte-Doolittle hydropathy. Scaled V gene usage was hierarchically clustered using Manhattan distance and complete linkage with the R hclust function. Clone sharing by CDR3 amino acid sequence was assessed by resampling 12 repertoires per group over 100 rounds. Repertoires were searched for approximately 70 published EBV-specific and a few hundred published CMV-specific TCRbeta sequences. A couple of CVID samples yielding fewer than 10,000 sequences were excluded from analysis, leaving under 50 CVID repertoires. As stored in TCRdb, this immuneACCESS dataset retains in-frame rearrangements with V and J assigned. A fraction of the clones does not appear; measured against another copy, unresolved V genes explain less than half of the discrepancy, and the remainder lacks a known reason. The D gene and trimming were derived from the DNA, and the V and J assignments and clone size from that table. The table records around 57,000 clones for this sample, and not one of them appears only once. Roughly 5.3% of the sample comes from the top ten.

Most of the CVID patients and most of the healthy controls were of Caucasian heritage. Heparinized peripheral whole blood samples of about 5 to 8 ml were collected from each donor. Genomic DNA from adults with common variable immune deficiency (CVID) and from healthy adult controls was the source for sequencing TCRbeta CDR3 repertoires. The control group was made up of approximately 22 healthy adult volunteers (about 10 male and approximately twelve female) whose ages ranged from roughly 23 to 66 years, with a mean age of approximately 37. Diluted blood was subjected to density centrifugation over Hypaque 1077 or Ficoll-Paque for isolation of peripheral blood mononuclear cells. Genomic DNA was obtained from unsorted mononuclear cells using either Qiagen column purification or a centrifugation-based method.

This receptor chain uses TRBV19 and TRBJ1-2; 8 bases in the middle match TRBD1. This clonotype was obtained from a person between 18 and 75 years old in good health. The sample was peripheral blood mononuclear cells. The CDR3 has the sequence CASTSLQGALNYGYTF. The DNA read from the CDR3 is TGTGCCAGTACCAGCCTTCAGGGGGCTTTAAACTATGGC. Reference TRBV19 and TRBJ1-2 genes cover what lies past the CDR3, so the full variable domain is DGGITQSPKYLFRKEGQNVTLSCEQNLNHDAMYWYRQDPGQGLRLIYYSQIVNDFQKGDIAEGYSVSREKKESFPLTVTSAQKNPTAFYLCASTSLQGALNYGYTFGSGTRLTVV.